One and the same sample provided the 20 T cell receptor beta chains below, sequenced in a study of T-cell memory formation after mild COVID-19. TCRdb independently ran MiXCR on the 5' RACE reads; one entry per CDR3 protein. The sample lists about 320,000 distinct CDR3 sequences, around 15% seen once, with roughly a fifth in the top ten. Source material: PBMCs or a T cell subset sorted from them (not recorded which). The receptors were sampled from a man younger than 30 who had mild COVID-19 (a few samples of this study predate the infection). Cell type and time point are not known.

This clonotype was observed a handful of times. The DNA of the CDR3 is TGTGCCACCAGTGATACCAAGAGGAATCCTTATGGCTACACCTTC. This codes for CATSDTKRNPYGYTF. This chain links TRBV24-1 with TRBJ1-2; no definite D call. This CDR3 comprises 15 residues. The germline V and J ends were trimmed by 3 bases and 5 bases, with 15 bases remaining between them. Germline V gene sequence: CDR1 KGHDR, CDR2 SFDVKD.

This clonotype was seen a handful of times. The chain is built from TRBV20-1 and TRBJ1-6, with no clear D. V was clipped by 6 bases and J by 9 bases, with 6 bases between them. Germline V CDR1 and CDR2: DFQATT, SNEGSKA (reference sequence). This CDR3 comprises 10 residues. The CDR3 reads CSALGSPLHF. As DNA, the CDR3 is TGCAGTGCCCTCGGTTCACCCCTCCACTTT.

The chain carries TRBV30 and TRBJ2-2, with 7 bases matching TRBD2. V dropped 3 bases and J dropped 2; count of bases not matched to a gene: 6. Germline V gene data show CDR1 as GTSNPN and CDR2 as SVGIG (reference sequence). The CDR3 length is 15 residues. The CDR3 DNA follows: TGTGCCTGGAGCAACAGCGGGGACAACACCGGGGAGCTGTTTTTT. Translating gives CAWSNSGDNTGELFF. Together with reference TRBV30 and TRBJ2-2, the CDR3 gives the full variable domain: SQTIHQWPATLVQPVGSPLSLECTVEGTSNPNLYWYRQAAGRGLQLLFYSVGIGQISSEVPQNLSASRPQDRQFILSSKKLLLSDSGFYLCAWSNSGDNTGELFFGEGSRLTVL.

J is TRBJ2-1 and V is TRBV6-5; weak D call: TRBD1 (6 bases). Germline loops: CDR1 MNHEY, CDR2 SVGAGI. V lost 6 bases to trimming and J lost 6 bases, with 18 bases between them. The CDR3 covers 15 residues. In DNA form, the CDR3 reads TGTGCCAGCAGACGCCGTGCAGGGGCCATCAATGAGCAGTTCTTC. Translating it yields CASRRRAGAINEQFF.

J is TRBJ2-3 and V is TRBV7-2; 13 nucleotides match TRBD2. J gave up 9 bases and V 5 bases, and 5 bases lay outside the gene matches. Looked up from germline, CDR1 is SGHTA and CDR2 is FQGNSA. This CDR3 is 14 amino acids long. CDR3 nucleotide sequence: TGTGCCAGCAGCCCGACTAGCGGGGGGTGGACGCAGTATTTT. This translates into CASSPTSGGWTQYF. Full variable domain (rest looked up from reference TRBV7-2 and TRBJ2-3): GAGVSQSPSNKVTEKGKDVELRCDPISGHTALYWYRQSLGQGLEFLIYFQGNSAPDKSGLPSDRFSAERTGGSVSTLTIQRTQQEDSAVYLCASSPTSGGWTQYFGPGTRLTVL.

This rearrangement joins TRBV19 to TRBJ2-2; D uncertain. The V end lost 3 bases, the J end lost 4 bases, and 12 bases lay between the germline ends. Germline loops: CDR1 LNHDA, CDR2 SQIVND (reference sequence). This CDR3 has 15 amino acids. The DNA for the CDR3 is TGTGCCAGTAGTATTCGTCGGCAGCTCACCGGGGAGCTGTTTTTT. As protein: CASSIRRQLTGELFF.

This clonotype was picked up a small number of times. The CDR3 bases are TGCAGCGGGGGGGTAGGAGAGACCCAGTACTTC. As protein: CSGGVGETQYF. This chain links TRBV29-1 with TRBJ2-5; D is perhaps TRBD2 (6 bases). Germline V gene data show CDR1 as SQVTM and CDR2 as ANQGSEA. This CDR3 contains 11 residues. The V gene lost 7 bases and the J gene lost 4 bases, with 10 bases spanning the gap.

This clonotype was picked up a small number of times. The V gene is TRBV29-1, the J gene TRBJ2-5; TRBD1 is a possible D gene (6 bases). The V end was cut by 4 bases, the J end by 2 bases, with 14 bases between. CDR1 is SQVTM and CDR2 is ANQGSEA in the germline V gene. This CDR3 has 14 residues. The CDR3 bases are TGCAGCGTTGTCCCGTGGACAGAACAAGAGACCCAGTACTTC. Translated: CSVVPWTEQETQYF.

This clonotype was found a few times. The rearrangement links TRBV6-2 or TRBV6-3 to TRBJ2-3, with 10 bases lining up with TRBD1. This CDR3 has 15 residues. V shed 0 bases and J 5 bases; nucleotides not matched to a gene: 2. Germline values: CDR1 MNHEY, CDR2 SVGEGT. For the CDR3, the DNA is TGTGCCAGCAGTTACTCCGGACAGGGGGTAGATACGCAGTATTTT. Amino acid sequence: CASSYSGQGVDTQYF.

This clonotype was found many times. In DNA form, the CDR3 reads TGTGCCAGCAGGGCAGGACAAGAGACCCAGTACTTC. Its protein product is CASRAGQETQYF. V and J are TRBV28 and TRBJ2-5; D gene unclear. There are 12 residues in the CDR3. The V end was cut by 6 bases, the J end by 2 bases, with 7 bases between. The germline V gene has CDR1 MDHEN and CDR2 SYDVKM.

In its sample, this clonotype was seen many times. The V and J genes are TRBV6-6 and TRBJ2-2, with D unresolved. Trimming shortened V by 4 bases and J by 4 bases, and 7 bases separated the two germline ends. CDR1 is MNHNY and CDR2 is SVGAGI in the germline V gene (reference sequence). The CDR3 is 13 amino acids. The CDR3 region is CASSSLSTGELFF. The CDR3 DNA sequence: TGTGCCAGCAGTTCCCTGAGCACCGGGGAGCTGTTTTTT.

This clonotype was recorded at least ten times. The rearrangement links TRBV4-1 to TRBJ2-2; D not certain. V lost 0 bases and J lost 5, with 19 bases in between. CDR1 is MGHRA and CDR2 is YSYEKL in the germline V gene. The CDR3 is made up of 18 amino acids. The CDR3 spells CASSQDSRVSQPTGELFF. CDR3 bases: TGCGCCAGCAGCCAAGATTCACGGGTCTCCCAGCCTACCGGGGAGCTGTTTTTT.

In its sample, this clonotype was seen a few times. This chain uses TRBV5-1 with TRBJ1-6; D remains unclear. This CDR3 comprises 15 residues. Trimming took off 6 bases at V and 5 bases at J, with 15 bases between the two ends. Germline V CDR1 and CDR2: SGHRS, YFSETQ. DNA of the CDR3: TGCGCCAGCAAAAGACAAGACACCAATAATTCACCCCTCCACTTT. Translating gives CASKRQDTNNSPLHF.

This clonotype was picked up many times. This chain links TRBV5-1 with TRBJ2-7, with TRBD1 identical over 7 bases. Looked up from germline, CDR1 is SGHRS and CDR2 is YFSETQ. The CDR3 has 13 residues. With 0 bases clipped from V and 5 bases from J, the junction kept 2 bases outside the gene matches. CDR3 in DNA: TGCGCCAGCAGCTTGGTAGGGGGCGACGAGCAGTACGTC. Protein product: CASSLVGGDEQYV.

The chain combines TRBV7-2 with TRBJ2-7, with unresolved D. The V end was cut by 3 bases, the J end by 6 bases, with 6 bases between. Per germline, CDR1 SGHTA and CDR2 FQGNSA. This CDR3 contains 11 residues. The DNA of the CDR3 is TGTGCCAGCAGCTTCTCTCTCGAGCAGTACTTC. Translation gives CASSFSLEQYF.

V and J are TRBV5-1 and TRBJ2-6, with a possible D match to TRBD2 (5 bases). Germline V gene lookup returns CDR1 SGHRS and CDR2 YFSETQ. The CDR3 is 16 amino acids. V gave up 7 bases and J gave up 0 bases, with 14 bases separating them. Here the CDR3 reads CASGGGPLSGANVLTF. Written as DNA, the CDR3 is TGCGCCAGCGGCGGAGGACCCCTCTCTGGGGCCAACGTCCTGACTTTC.

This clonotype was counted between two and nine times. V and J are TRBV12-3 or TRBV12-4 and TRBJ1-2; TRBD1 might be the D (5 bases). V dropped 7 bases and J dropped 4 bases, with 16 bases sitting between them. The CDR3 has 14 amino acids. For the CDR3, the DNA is TGTGCCAGCACCCCGGGACCGATAAGCTATGGCTACACCTTC. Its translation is CASTPGPISYGYTF.

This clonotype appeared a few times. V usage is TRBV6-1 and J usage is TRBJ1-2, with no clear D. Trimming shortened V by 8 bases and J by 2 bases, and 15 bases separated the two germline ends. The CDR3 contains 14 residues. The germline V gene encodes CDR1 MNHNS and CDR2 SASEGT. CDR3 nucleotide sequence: TGTGCCAGCCGACCGGTTGCGGGGAACTATGGCTACACCTTC. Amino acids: CASRPVAGNYGYTF.

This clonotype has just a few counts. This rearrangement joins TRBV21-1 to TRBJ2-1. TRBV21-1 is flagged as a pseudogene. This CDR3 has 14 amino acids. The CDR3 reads CASSNGRTYNEQFF. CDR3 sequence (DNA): TGTGCCAGCAGCAATGGGCGCACCTACAATGAGCAGTTCTTC.

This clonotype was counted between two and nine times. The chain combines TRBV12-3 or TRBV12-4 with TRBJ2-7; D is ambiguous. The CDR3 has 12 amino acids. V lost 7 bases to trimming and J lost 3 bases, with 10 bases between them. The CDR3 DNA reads TGTGCCAGCATGTCCGCTGTCTACGAGCAGTACTTC. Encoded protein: CASMSAVYEQYF.